The clone carrying this T cell receptor (beta chain) was seen repeatedly, ten times or more. The data originate from a study of neurological immune-mediated disorders. From 2 million PBMCs stored at -80 C, the unsorted libraries were generated. The cDNA was produced through 5'RACE with 10-nucleotide random UMIs. TCRdb re-called the 5' RACE reads with MiXCR, one entry per CDR3 protein. There are just over 50,000 distinct CDR3 sequences in the sample; over 3% occur only once, and about 5.5% lies in the top ten. Sequencing was carried out using PBMCs. The receptor was derived from a man in his forties with multiple sclerosis.

This chain's CDR3 is CASSLGTGQETQYF. For the CDR3, the DNA is TGTGCCAGCAGCTTAGGGACAGGACAAGAGACCCAGTACTTC. This sequence joins TRBV11-2 and TRBJ2-5, with 7 bases aligning to TRBD1. Losses at the gene ends were 1 base for V and 2 bases for J; bases not matched to a gene: 1. Germline assignment: CDR1 SGHAT and CDR2 FQNNGV. The length of the CDR3 is 14 residues. The full variable domain, rest sourced from reference TRBV11-2 and TRBJ2-5, is EAGVAQSPRYKIIEKRQSVAFWCNPISGHATLYWYQQILGQGPKLLIQFQNNGVVDDSQLPKDRFSAERLKGVDSTLKIQPAKLEDSAVYLCASSLGTGQETQYFGPGTRLLVL.